This T cell receptor beta chain is from a study of cytomegalovirus exposure and HLA in healthy donors. Whole-study findings and limits: Rare TCR sequences predominated, though certain public TCRs were found in many donors. In a later analysis, specific HLA alleles were associated with 16,000 or so TCR beta sequences at a 0.05 false discovery rate. One variant, a missense change in DCLRE1C, was linked in a later analysis to TCR beta V- and J-gene trimming.

This PCR relied on a set of 60 Vbeta primers and 13 Jbeta primers. Under the authors' procedure: It was a later analysis that counted 83 million or so unique TCR beta chains, of which around 11 million were shared. Sequencing was performed with immunoSEQ multiplex PCR; in TCRdb, only in-frame clones are kept and a portion is missing. The V and J calls and clone size are taken from that table; D and trimming were inferred from the DNA. The table lists about 170,000 clones, roughly 80% of them singletons. About this clone itself: Its antigen remains unknown.

This CDR3 comprises 13 residues. Germline loops: CDR1 GTSNPN, CDR2 SVGIG (reference sequence). Losses at the gene ends were 4 bases for V and 5 bases for J; bases not matched to a gene: 5. This receptor was identified in a woman aged 45-60 years in good health and CMV-seropositive. The chain has TRBV30 and TRBJ2-5, with 9 bases fitting TRBD1. Sequencing was done on a sample of PBMCs. DNA for the CDR3: TGTGCCTGGAACCTACAGGGGGCGGAGACCCAGTACTTC. Translation gives CAWNLQGAETQYF.